This T cell receptor beta chain originates from a study of cytomegalovirus exposure and HLA in healthy donors. Study-wide context: In an earlier analysis, around 120 million unique TCR beta sequences were found from some 180 million T cells.

The CDR3 consists of 17 residues. Germline CDR1 and CDR2: SGHTA and FQGNSA. Trimming removed 1 base at V and 4 bases at J, with 17 bases between. Study-level findings and limits: Accurate prediction of HLA-A and HLA-B alleles (for most subjects) was reportedly achieved from TCR beta sequences.

Use of 60 Vbeta and 13 Jbeta primers characterized the PCR. Here immunoSEQ multiplex PCR was the method, and the copy in TCRdb shows in-frame clones only, minus some. The sample carries approximately 110,000 clones, 81% recorded once. In regard to this clone: Its specificity is unknown.

Sequencing was carried out using PBMCs. The sequence derives from a woman under 40 in good health and CMV-seronegative. The rearrangement joins TRBV7-2 to TRBJ2-1; D might be TRBD2 (6 bases). The CDR3 protein is CASSLGGTLLEYNEQFF. The CDR3 DNA is TGTGCCAGCAGCTTAGGAGGGACTCTTCTTGAATACAATGAGCAGTTCTTC. Combining the CDR3 with reference TRBV7-2 and TRBJ2-1 gives the whole variable domain GAGVSQSPSNKVTEKGKDVELRCDPISGHTALYWYRQSLGQGLEFLIYFQGNSAPDKSGLPSDRFSAERTGGSVSTLTIQRTQQEDSAVYLCASSLGGTLLEYNEQFFGPGTRLTVL.